This note documents a single TCR beta chain sequence. The sample is drawn from a study of blood T cell repertoires in COVID-19. The protocol was immunoSEQ multiplex PCR, while the TCRdb copy is restricted to in-frame clones and leaves out a portion. The table includes about 120,000 clones, less than 80% detected once. Losses at the gene ends were 5 bases for V and 5 bases for J; bases not matched to a gene: 13. Germline CDR1 LNHDA, CDR2 SQIVND (reference sequence). The CDR3 length is 16 residues. Source material: peripheral blood. The sequence was collected from a man between 45 and 60 years old with acute or convalescent COVID-19. The J gene is TRBJ1-1, the V gene TRBV19; 8 bases fit TRBD1. For the CDR3, the DNA is TGTGCCAGTAGTCATATCGACAGGGGAGTAAAAACTGAAGCTTTCTTT. Residues: CASSHIDRGVKTEAFF.